The 8 T cell receptor beta chains below were found in one sample sequenced in a study of PD-1 blockade in classical Hodgkin lymphoma. Following autologous stem cell transplantation, relapse occurred in every patient, and exposure to brentuximab vedotin varied. The method was immunoSEQ multiplex PCR; TCRdb's version includes in-frame clones alone and lacks a portion of them. The sample holds approximately 26,000 clones, 81% seen once. This material consisted of peripheral blood mononuclear cells (PBMCs), taken before the second cycle of nivolumab. The receptor set was obtained from a human donor with classical Hodgkin lymphoma.

This chain connects TRBV10-1 to TRBJ2-3; 7 bases fit TRBD2. V trimming: 3 bases; J trimming: 3 bases; junction bases outside the gene matches: 6. Germline V gene lookup returns CDR1 WNHNN and CDR2 SYGVQD (reference sequence). The CDR3 runs 15 residues. The CDR3 nucleotides read TGCGCCAGCAGTGAAGAGGGAGGGCCGACAGATACGCAGTATTTT. It codes for CASSEEGGPTDTQYF.

The V call is TRBV6-1, the J call TRBJ1-1; the match to TRBD1 covers 7 bases. The CDR3 totals 14 residues. The V gene's germline CDR1 is MNHNS and CDR2 SASEGT. The V segment lost 5 bases and the J segment 5 bases; nucleotides outside the gene matches: 8. CDR3 residues: CASSTRQGRTEAFF. CDR3 nucleotides: TGTGCCAGCAGTACCCGACAGGGAAGGACTGAAGCTTTCTTT.

The V call is TRBV9, the J call TRBJ1-4, with D tentatively TRBD1 (5 bases). V gave up 5 bases and J gave up 5 bases, with 10 bases separating them. Germline V lookup: CDR1 SGDLS, CDR2 YYNGEE. This CDR3 is 13 amino acids long. Written as DNA, the CDR3 is TGTGCCAGCAGTGACAGATTGAATGAAAAACTGTTTTTT. Its protein is CASSDRLNEKLFF.

V is TRBV5-1 and J is TRBJ1-4; 9 bases align to TRBD1. The CDR3 sequence is 14 residues long. The V segment lost 4 bases and the J segment 5 bases; nucleotides outside the gene matches: 3. Germline-derived CDR1 and CDR2 are SGHRS and YFSETQ. CDR3 loop: CASSPGTGNEKLFF. In nucleotides, the CDR3 is TGCGCCAGCAGCCCAGGGACAGGGAATGAAAAACTGTTTTTT.

The V call is TRBV19, the J call TRBJ1-3, with D uncertain. The germline V gene has CDR1 LNHDA and CDR2 SQIVND (reference sequence). Trimming cost V 7 bases and J 4 bases, with 14 bases left between them. The CDR3 is 14 amino acids. The CDR3 DNA is TGTGCCAGTATTGGGCCAGGTGCCGGAAACACCATATATTTT. It encodes CASIGPGAGNTIYF.

This chain connects TRBV2 to TRBJ1-3; D is undetermined. Trimming took off 7 bases at V and 11 bases at J, with 15 bases between the two ends. CDR3 length equals 12 residues. CDR1 is SNHLY and CDR2 is FYNNEI in the germline V gene. In nucleotides, the CDR3 is TGTGCCAGCACCGAGCGCCACCCGTCCATATATTTT. It translates to CASTERHPSIYF.

This clone was seen once. This chain uses TRBV10-3 with TRBJ2-5, with D unclear. The J call may be wrong; the DNA end is better matched by TRBJ2-7. The CDR3 is 11 residues long. Germline lookup yields CDR1 ENHRY and CDR2 SYGVKD. The chain's CDR3 is CAIPRTYEQYF. Here the CDR3 DNA reads TGTGCCATCCCCCGGACCTACGAGCAGTACTTC.

The CDR3, as DNA: TGTGCCATCAGTGGGGCAGTCACCTTTTCCTACGAGCAGTACTTC. It translates to CAISGAVTFSYEQYF. This sequence joins TRBV10-3 and TRBJ2-7; unclear D gene. V was pared by 4 bases and J by 1 base, with 14 bases between. The CDR3 is 15 residues long. Looked up from germline, CDR1 is ENHRY and CDR2 is SYGVKD.